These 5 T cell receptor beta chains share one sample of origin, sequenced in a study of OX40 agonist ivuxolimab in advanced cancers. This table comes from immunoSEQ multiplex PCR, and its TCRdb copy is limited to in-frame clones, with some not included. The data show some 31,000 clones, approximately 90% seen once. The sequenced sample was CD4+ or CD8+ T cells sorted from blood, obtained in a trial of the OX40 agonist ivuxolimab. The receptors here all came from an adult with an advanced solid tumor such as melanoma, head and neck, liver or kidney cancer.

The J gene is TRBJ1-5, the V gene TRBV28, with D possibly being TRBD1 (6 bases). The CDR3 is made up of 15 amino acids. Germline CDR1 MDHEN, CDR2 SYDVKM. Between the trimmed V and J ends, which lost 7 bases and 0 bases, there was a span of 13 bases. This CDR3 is CASTLTGNSNQPQHF. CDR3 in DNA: TGTGCCAGCACCTTGACAGGAAATAGCAATCAGCCCCAGCATTTT.

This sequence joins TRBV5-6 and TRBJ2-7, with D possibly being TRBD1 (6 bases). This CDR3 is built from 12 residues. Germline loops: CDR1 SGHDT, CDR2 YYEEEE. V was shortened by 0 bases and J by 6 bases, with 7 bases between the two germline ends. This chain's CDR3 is CASSLEQGEQYF. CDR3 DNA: TGTGCCAGCAGCTTGGAACAGGGCGAGCAGTACTTC.

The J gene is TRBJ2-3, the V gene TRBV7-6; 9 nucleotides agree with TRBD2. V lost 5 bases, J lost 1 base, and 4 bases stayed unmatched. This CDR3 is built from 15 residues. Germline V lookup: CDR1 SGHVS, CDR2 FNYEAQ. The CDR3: CASSPRTSGTDTQYF. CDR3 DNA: TGTGCCAGCAGCCCTAGGACTAGCGGCACAGATACGCAGTATTTT.

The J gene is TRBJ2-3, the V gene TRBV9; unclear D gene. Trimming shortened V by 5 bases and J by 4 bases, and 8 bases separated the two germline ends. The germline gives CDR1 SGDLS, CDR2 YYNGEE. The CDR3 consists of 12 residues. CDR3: CASSPEADTQYF. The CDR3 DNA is TGTGCCAGCAGTCCAGAGGCAGATACGCAGTATTTT.

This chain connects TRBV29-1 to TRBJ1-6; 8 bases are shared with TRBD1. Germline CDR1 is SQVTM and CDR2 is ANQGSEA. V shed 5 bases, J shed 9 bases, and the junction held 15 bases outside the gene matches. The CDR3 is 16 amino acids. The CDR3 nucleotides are TGCAGCGTTAAACGTAAAGACAGGGGAACGTCTTCACCCCTCCACTTT. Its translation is CSVKRKDRGTSSPLHF.